This TCR beta chain was retrieved from a study of cytomegalovirus exposure and HLA in healthy donors. The study's findings and limits: Roughly uniform sequencing depth across donors was assumed, possibly incorrectly.

Concerning this clone itself: The antigen is undetermined.

The primer mix had 60 Vbeta and 13 Jbeta primers. Only in-frame clones appear in the TCRdb table, and some are missing; sequencing was by immunoSEQ multiplex PCR. This sample carries some 200,000 clones, 79% of them seen once, and the ten largest clones take less than 2%. The CDR3 spans 13 residues. Germline CDR1 is SGHRS and CDR2 is YFSETQ. V dropped 3 bases and J dropped 4 bases, with 10 bases sitting between them. The chain carries TRBV5-1 and TRBJ1-1, with D possibly matching TRBD1 (5 bases). The sequencing sample was made of PBMCs. The sequence derives from a girl aged 10 to 17 in good health and CMV-seropositive. The CDR3 reads CASSSPGGTEAFF. Here the CDR3 DNA reads TGCGCCAGCAGCTCGCCGGGGGGCACTGAAGCTTTCTTT.